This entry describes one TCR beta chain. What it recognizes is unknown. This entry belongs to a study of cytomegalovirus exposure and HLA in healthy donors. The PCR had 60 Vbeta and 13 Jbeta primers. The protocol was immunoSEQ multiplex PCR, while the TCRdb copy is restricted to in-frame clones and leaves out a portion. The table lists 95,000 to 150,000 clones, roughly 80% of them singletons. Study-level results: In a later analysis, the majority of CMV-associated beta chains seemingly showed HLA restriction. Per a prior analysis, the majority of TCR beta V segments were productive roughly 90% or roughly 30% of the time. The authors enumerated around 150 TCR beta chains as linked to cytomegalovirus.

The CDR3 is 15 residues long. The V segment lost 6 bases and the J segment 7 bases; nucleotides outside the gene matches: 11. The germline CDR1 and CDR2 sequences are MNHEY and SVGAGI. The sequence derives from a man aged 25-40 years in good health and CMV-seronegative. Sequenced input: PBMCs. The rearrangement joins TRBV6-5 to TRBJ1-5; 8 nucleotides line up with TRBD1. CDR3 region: CASSPRTGRGQPQHF. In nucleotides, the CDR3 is TGTGCCAGCAGCCCGAGGACAGGGAGAGGCCAGCCCCAGCATTTT.